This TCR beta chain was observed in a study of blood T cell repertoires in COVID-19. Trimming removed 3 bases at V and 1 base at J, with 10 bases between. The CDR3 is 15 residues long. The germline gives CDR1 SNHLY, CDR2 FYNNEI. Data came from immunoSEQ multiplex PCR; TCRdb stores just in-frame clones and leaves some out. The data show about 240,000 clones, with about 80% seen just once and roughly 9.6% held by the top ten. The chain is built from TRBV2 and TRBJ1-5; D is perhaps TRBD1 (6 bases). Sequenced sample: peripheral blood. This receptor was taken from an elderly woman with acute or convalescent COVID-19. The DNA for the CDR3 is TGTGCCAGCAGTGAGGGGGCAGGGAGCAATCAGCCCCAGCATTTT. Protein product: CASSEGAGSNQPQHF.